This TCR beta chain was sequenced in a study of blood T cell dynamics during melanoma immunotherapy. Across the study: Patients with metastatic melanoma got pembrolizumab or nivolumab-ipilimumab as first-line care.

The time point was: week 3, after first cycle of checkpoint inhibitor. Germline CDR1 and CDR2: ENHRY and SYGVKD. V lost 0 bases and J lost 2, with 7 bases in between. The CDR3 runs 14 residues. Assay used: immunoSEQ multiplex PCR; TCRdb lists only in-frame clones, some missing. The sample yields some 13,000 clones, about nine tenths seen once. The sequencing here drew on blood, taken from a patient treated with checkpoint blockade. The chain joins TRBV10-3 to TRBJ1-2; possible D gene TRBD1, 6 bases. The TCR comes from a human donor with melanoma. The CDR3 loop is CAISESGQNYGYTF. DNA for the CDR3: TGTGCCATCAGTGAGTCCGGACAGAACTATGGCTACACCTTC.